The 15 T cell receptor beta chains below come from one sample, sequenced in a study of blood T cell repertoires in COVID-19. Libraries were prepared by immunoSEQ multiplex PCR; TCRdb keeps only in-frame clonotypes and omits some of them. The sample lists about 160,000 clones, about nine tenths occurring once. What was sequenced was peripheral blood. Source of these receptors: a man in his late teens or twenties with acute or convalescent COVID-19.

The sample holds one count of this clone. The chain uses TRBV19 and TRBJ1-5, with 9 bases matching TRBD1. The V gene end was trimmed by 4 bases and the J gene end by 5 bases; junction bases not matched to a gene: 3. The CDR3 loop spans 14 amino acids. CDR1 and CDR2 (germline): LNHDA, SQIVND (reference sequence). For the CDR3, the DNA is TGTGCCAGTAGTAAGGGACAGGGTGATCAGCCCCAGCATTTT. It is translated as CASSKGQGDQPQHF.

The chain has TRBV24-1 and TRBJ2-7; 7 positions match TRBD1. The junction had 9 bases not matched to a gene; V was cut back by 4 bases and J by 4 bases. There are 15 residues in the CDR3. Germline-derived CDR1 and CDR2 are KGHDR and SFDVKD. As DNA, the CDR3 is TGTGCCACCAGTGACCCAAGGACAGGCGCTTACGAGCAGTACTTC. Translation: CATSDPRTGAYEQYF.

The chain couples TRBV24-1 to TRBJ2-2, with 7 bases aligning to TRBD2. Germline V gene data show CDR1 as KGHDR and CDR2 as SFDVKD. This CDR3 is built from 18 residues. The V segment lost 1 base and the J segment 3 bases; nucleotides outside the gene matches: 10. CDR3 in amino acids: CATSDFATGGQYTGELFF. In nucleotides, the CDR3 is TGTGCCACCAGTGATTTTGCAACGGGAGGACAATACACCGGGGAGCTGTTTTTT.

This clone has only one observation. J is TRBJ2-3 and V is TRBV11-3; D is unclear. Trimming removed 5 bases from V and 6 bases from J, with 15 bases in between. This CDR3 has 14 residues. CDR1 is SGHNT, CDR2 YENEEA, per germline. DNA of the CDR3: TGTGCCAGCAGCCCCACTAATGATCGGGATACGCAGTATTTT. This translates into CASSPTNDRDTQYF.

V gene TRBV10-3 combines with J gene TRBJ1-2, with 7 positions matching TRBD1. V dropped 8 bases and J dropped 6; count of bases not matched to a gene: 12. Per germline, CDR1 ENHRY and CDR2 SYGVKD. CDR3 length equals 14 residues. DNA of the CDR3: TGTGCCATCGGCGGGACAGACCGAAGGGATGGCTACACCTTC. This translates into CAIGGTDRRDGYTF.

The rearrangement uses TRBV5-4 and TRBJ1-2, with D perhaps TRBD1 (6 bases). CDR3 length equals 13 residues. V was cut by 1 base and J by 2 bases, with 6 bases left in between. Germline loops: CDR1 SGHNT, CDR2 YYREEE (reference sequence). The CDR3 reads CASSLQGNYGYTF. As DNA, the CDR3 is TGTGCCAGCAGCTTGCAGGGGAACTATGGCTACACCTTC.

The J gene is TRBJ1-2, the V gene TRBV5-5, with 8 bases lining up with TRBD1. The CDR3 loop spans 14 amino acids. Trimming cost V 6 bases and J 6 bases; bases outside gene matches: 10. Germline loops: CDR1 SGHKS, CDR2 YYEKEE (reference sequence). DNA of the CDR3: TGTGCCAGCACGAAACAGGGGGGGCTCGATGGCTACACCTTC. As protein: CASTKQGGLDGYTF.

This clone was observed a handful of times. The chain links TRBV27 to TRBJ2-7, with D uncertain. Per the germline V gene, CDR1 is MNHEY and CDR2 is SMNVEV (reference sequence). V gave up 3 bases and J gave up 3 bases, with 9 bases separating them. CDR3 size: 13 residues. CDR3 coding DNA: TGTGCCAGCAGTTTGTCAGGCCGCTACGAGCAGTACTTC. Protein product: CASSLSGRYEQYF.

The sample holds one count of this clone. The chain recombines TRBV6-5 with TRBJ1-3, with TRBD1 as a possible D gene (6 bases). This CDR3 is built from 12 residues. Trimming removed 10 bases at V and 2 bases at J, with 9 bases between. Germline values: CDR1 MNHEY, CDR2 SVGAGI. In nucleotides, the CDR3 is TGTGCCACTGGACAGCCTGGAAACACCATATATTTT. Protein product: CATGQPGNTIYF.

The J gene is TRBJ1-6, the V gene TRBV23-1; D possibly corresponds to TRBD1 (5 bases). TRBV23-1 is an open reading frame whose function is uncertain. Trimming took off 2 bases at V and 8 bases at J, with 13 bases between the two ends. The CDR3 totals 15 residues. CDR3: CASSQEDIGDSPLHF. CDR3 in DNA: TGCGCCAGCAGTCAAGAAGACATAGGGGATTCACCCCTCCACTTT.

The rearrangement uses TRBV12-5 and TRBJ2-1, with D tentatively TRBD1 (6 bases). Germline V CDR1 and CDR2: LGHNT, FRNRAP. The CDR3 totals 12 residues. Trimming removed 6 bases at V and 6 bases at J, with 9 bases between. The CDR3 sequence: CASGHRVNEQFF. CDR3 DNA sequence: TGTGCTAGTGGCCACAGGGTCAATGAGCAGTTCTTC. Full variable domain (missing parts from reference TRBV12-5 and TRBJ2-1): DARVTQTPRHKVTEMGQEVTMRCQPILGHNTVFWYRQTMMQGLELLAYFRNRAPLDDSGMPKDRFSAEMPDATLATLKIQPSEPRDSAVYFCASGHRVNEQFFGPGTRLTVL.

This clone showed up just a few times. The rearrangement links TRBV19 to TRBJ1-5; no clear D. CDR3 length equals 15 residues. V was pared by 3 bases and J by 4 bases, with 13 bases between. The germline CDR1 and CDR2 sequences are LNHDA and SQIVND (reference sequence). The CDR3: CASSMMEAVNQPQHF. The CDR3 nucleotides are TGTGCCAGTAGTATGATGGAGGCAGTTAATCAGCCCCAGCATTTT.

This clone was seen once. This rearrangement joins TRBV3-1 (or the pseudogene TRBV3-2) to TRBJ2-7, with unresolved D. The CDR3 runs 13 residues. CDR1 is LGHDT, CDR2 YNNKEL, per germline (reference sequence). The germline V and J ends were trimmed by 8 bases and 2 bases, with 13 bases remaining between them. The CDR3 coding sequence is TGTGCCAGCTCCCACAGTCCTACCTACGAGCAGTACTTC. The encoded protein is CASSHSPTYEQYF.

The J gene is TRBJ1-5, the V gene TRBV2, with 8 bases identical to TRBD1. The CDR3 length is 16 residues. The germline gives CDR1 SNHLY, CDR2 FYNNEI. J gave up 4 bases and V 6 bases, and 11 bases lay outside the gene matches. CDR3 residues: CASSPTEQGENQPQHF. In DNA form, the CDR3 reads TGTGCCAGCAGCCCCACGGAACAGGGGGAAAATCAGCCCCAGCATTTT.

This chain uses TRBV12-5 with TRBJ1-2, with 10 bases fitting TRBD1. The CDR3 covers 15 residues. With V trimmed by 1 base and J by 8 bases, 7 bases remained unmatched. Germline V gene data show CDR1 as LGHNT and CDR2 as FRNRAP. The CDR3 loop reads CASGLGIGTGDGYTF. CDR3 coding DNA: TGTGCTAGTGGTTTGGGGATCGGGACAGGGGACGGCTACACCTTC. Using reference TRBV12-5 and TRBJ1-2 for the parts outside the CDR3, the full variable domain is DARVTQTPRHKVTEMGQEVTMRCQPILGHNTVFWYRQTMMQGLELLAYFRNRAPLDDSGMPKDRFSAEMPDATLATLKIQPSEPRDSAVYFCASGLGIGTGDGYTFGSGTRLTVV.